The clone carrying this T cell receptor beta chain appeared once. The CDR3 sequence is 14 residues long. V lost 4 bases to trimming and J lost 5 bases; unmatched junction nucleotides: 9. The germline V gene has CDR1 GTSNPN and CDR2 SVGIG (reference sequence). This sample is part of a study of blood T cell repertoires in COVID-19. The overall study: Samples of COVID-19 (acute and convalescent) were obtained from the United States, Italy and Spain. Sources were T cells, B-cell-depleted T cells, or PBMCs; the material itself was cDNA or gDNA.

The authors' processing: Scientists estimated how many nucleated cells there were by amplifying reference gene primers. Method: immunoSEQ multiplex PCR; TCRdb's copy keeps in-frame clones and lacks some. V and J calls and clone size are those listed in that table; D and trimming were worked out from the DNA. The sample carries over 100,000 clones, roughly nine tenths recorded once. The sequence was obtained from a human donor in a cohort sampled during active COVID-19. The gene calls are TRBV30 and TRBJ2-3; 7 bases line up with TRBD2. Sequencing was carried out using peripheral blood. As DNA, the CDR3 is TGTGCCTGGACCACGGTTGGGGGGGTAGATACGCAGTATTTT. Translated, it gives CAWTTVGGVDTQYF.